These 17 T cell receptor beta chains originate from one sample sequenced in a study of CD8+ T cells in alopecia areata. RNA was extracted and reverse transcribed into cDNA as the sequencing template. Produced via immunoSEQ multiplex PCR; TCRdb's table is partial and in-frame only. The table shows around 250,000 clones, with 67% occurring only once. Sequences were derived from CD4+ T cells sorted from blood, sampled at week 0. The receptors derive from a human donor with alopecia areata.

The rearrangement links TRBV7-9 to TRBJ1-1; no clear D. The CDR3 spans 12 residues. Trimming took off 4 bases at V and 9 bases at J, with 12 bases between the two ends. CDR1 is SEHNR, CDR2 FQNEAQ, per germline (reference sequence). The CDR3 coding sequence is TGTGCCAGCAGCTCACAGAGGTGGAAAGCTTTCTTT. The encoded protein is CASSSQRWKAFF.

The chain uses TRBV6-6 and TRBJ1-1, with unresolved D. Germline V gene data show CDR1 as MNHNY and CDR2 as SVGAGI (reference sequence). The CDR3 runs 14 residues. V was shortened by 4 bases and J by 1 base, with 10 bases between the two germline ends. CDR3 region: CASSFREGNTEAFF. CDR3 DNA sequence: TGTGCCAGCAGTTTTCGAGAGGGGAACACTGAAGCTTTCTTT.

This clone occurred a few times. The chain combines TRBV29-1 with TRBJ1-1, with a possible D match to TRBD1 (5 bases). There are 12 residues in the CDR3. CDR1 is SQVTM, CDR2 ANQGSEA, per germline. V was cut by 5 bases and J by 8 bases, with 15 bases left in between. CDR3 DNA sequence: TGCAGCGTTAGACAGACCCCTGTAGAAGCTTTCTTT. Translating it yields CSVRQTPVEAFF.

This clone has just a few counts. The rearrangement uses TRBV10-3 and TRBJ1-4; no definite D call. The CDR3 length is 11 residues. V was pared by 5 bases and J by 8 bases, with 6 bases between. Germline loops: CDR1 ENHRY, CDR2 SYGVKD. In DNA form, the CDR3 reads TGTGCCATCAGTCAAGACGAAAAACTGTTTTTT. As protein: CAISQDEKLFF.

The chain carries TRBV30 and TRBJ1-6; a possible D gene is TRBD1 (6 bases). Germline-derived CDR1 and CDR2 are GTSNPN and SVGIG (reference sequence). The CDR3 covers 15 residues. V was trimmed by 0 bases and J by 7 bases, leaving 13 bases between them. The chain's CDR3 is CAWSVPWDTNSPLHF. CDR3 DNA sequence: TGTGCCTGGAGTGTACCGTGGGACACCAATTCACCCCTCCACTTT.

This chain links TRBV2 with TRBJ2-7; D unclear. This CDR3 spans 11 amino acids. Germline V gene data show CDR1 as SNHLY and CDR2 as FYNNEI. V was pared by 8 bases and J by 2 bases, with 7 bases between. The CDR3 sequence is CASQIAYEQYF. The CDR3 coding sequence is TGTGCCAGCCAGATTGCCTACGAGCAGTACTTC.

Of note for this clone: Other DNA sequences in this specimen translate into the identical CDR3. V and J are TRBV19 and TRBJ1-6; D is unclear. CDR1 and CDR2 (germline): LNHDA, SQIVND (reference sequence). The CDR3 runs to 15 residues. V dropped 6 bases and J dropped 0 bases, with 9 bases sitting between them. CDR3 coding DNA: TGTGCCAGTAGAAAAGGGAGCTCCTATAATTCACCCCTCCACTTT. It specifies CASRKGSSYNSPLHF. The variable domain in full, completed from reference TRBV19 and TRBJ1-6, reads DGGITQSPKYLFRKEGQNVTLSCEQNLNHDAMYWYRQDPGQGLRLIYYSQIVNDFQKGDIAEGYSVSREKKESFPLTVTSAQKNPTAFYLCASRKGSSYNSPLHFGNGTRLTVT.

The sample holds a few counts of this clone. The CDR3 region has the DNA TGCGCCAGCAGCGACGGGACACCCTACGAGCAGTACTTC. Translation gives CASSDGTPYEQYF. The chain couples TRBV5-1 to TRBJ2-7; a possible D gene is TRBD1 (6 bases). The CDR3 is made up of 13 amino acids. Trimming took 4 bases from V and 2 from J, leaving 10 bases between them. Germline lookup yields CDR1 SGHRS and CDR2 YFSETQ.

The V call is TRBV9, the J call TRBJ2-2, with 8 nucleotides matching TRBD1. Germline-derived CDR1 and CDR2 are SGDLS and YYNGEE. The CDR3 consists of 15 residues. V shed 4 bases and J 3 bases; nucleotides not matched to a gene: 5. CDR3: CASSPGGLDTGELFF. CDR3 DNA: TGTGCCAGCAGCCCAGGGGGCTTGGACACCGGGGAGCTGTTTTTT.

The chain employs TRBV5-1 and TRBJ2-3; TRBD1 aligns across 9 bases. V gave up 5 bases and J gave up 8 bases; unmatched junction bases: 9. CDR1 is SGHRS, CDR2 YFSETQ, per germline. CDR3 length equals 14 residues. CDR3 sequence: CASSQGDRDGTQYF. The CDR3 DNA follows: TGCGCCAGCAGTCAAGGGGACAGGGACGGTACGCAGTATTTT.

This chain uses TRBV5-1 with TRBJ1-5, with D possibly TRBD1 on 5 matching bases. V was shortened by 3 bases and J by 0 bases, with 10 bases between the two germline ends. In germline, CDR1 is SGHRS, CDR2 YFSETQ. The CDR3 totals 15 residues. The CDR3 DNA is TGCGCCAGCAGCTGGAGTGGGGGTAGCAATCAGCCCCAGCATTTT. Its translation: CASSWSGGSNQPQHF.

This rearrangement joins TRBV29-1 to TRBJ1-4; D unresolved. The germline CDR1 and CDR2 sequences are SQVTM and ANQGSEA. The CDR3 runs to 12 residues. V lost 4 bases to trimming and J lost 4 bases, with 7 bases between them. The CDR3 nucleotides read TGCAGCGTTGGGCCGAGTAATGAAAAACTGTTTTTT. Translated: CSVGPSNEKLFF.

This clone was recorded a few times. Within the sample, other DNA sequences also encode this same CDR3. V gene TRBV30 combines with J gene TRBJ2-7; D gene unclear. Germline V CDR1 and CDR2: GTSNPN, SVGIG (reference sequence). The CDR3 totals 11 residues. Trimming removed 1 base at V and 3 bases at J, with 4 bases between. In DNA, the CDR3 is TGTGCCTGGAGTGGAGGCTACGAGCAGTACTTC. It yields the protein CAWSGGYEQYF.

V is TRBV6-5 and J is TRBJ1-6; TRBD1 is a possible D gene (6 bases). This CDR3 is built from 15 residues. Between the trimmed V and J ends, which lost 0 bases and 7 bases, there was a span of 10 bases. The V gene's germline CDR1 is MNHEY and CDR2 SVGAGI. The CDR3 coding sequence is TGTGCCAGCAGTTACTCTAGGGACACAAATTCACCCCTCCACTTT. Translating gives CASSYSRDTNSPLHF.

This clone has a handful of counts. The chain carries TRBV4-1 and TRBJ2-5, with D perhaps given as TRBD1 or TRBD2 (6 bases each). The germline V gene has CDR1 MGHRA and CDR2 YSYEKL. The V and J ends lost 0 bases and 4 bases respectively, with 12 bases between them. The CDR3 is 15 amino acids. CDR3 amino acids: CASSQDLWGAETQYF. Here the CDR3 DNA reads TGCGCCAGCAGCCAAGATCTGTGGGGGGCAGAGACCCAGTACTTC.

V gene TRBV29-1 combines with J gene TRBJ2-1, with 7 bases identical to TRBD2. From germline, CDR1 is SQVTM and CDR2 ANQGSEA. The trim removed 7 bases at V and 3 bases at J, leaving 3 bases unmatched. This CDR3 region has 12 residues. CDR3 sequence (DNA): TGCAGCGATTGGACTAGCTACAATGAGCAGTTCTTC. Its translation: CSDWTSYNEQFF.

On this clone itself: The sample holds other DNA sequences that translate to the same CDR3. The DNA for the CDR3 is TGTGCCTGGAGTGTCCAGGGGGCCTACGAGCAGTACTTC. Protein sequence: CAWSVQGAYEQYF. The chain recombines TRBV30 with TRBJ2-7, with 7 bases fitting TRBD1. V gave up 0 bases and J gave up 2 bases; unmatched junction bases: 1. There are 13 residues in the CDR3. Germline V gene lookup returns CDR1 GTSNPN and CDR2 SVGIG (reference sequence).